This T cell receptor (beta chain) derives from a study of cytotoxic CD8 clonotypes in ibrutinib-treated CLL. Study-level information: Roughly 10 relapsed/refractory, some 16 treatment-naive; fewer than 18 IGHV unmutated. General study findings and limits: Rising at ibrutinib response, clonality subsequently fell back toward baseline at progression.

Produced via immunoSEQ multiplex PCR; TCRdb's table is partial and in-frame only. The sample carries 150,000 or so clones, 76% recorded once. Of note for this clone: The antigen remains undetermined.

Germline V gene data show CDR1 as MNHEY and CDR2 as SMNVEV (reference sequence). The V end lost 7 bases, the J end lost 3 bases, and 13 bases lay between the germline ends. The CDR3 is made up of 13 amino acids. Sample: PBMCs, taken after 24 months of ibrutinib treatment. The chain uses TRBV27 and TRBJ2-7; D perhaps matches TRBD1 (6 bases). This sequence originates from a human donor with chronic lymphocytic leukemia. CDR3 sequence reads: CASMSGAHYEQYF. The CDR3 DNA reads TGTGCCAGCATGTCAGGGGCCCACTACGAGCAGTACTTC.